This T cell receptor beta chain was captured in a study of blood T cells in healthy people across ages. There are 16 residues in the CDR3. Trimming removed 2 bases at V and 3 bases at J, with 16 bases between. Germline V lookup: CDR1 MNHNS, CDR2 SASEGT. This clonotype showed up many times. Combining a sample-barcoded 5' primer with a J-beta primer mix, a second PCR ran for about 7 to 11 cycles. Each CDR3 protein is one row after TCRdb ran MiXCR on the 5' RACE reads. Here the sample spans more than 1,400,000 distinct CDR3 sequences, about 43% being singletons. Material for sequencing was blood. This chain links TRBV6-1 with TRBJ2-5; tentative D call: TRBD2 (5 bases). The sequence came from a woman between 18 and 30 years old in good health. Written as DNA, the CDR3 is TGTGCCAGCAGTGAATGGAGCGTGGGGAGAGAAGAGACCCAGTACTTC. Amino acids: CASSEWSVGREETQYF.